This T cell receptor beta chain was sequenced during a study of T cells after yellow fever vaccination (dated by TCRdb to about 2019). Background for the entire study: The SMART-Seq v4 Ultra Low Input RNA kit was used to prepare libraries from fractions with low cell numbers. Blood was drawn at multiple timepoints before and after primary and secondary immunization, with bulk PBMC replicates and cell subsets isolated. Two healthy male donors made up the cohort, one aged 18 to 30 years and the other aged 30 to 40 years. To follow T-cell clones before and after primary and booster YFV17D yellow fever vaccination, bulk TCR alpha and beta repertoires were sequenced over time. General conclusions and limits of the study: Computational filtering was needed because FACS-sorted repertoires could contain abundant contaminating clonotypes from the bulk population. Most clones expanded after primary vaccination were re-detected after the booster (about 95% of CD4 and around 88% of CD8), suggesting broad memory maintenance. A small share of clonotypes occurred in both CD4 and CD8 compartments, likely arising from convergent recombination. The secondary T-cell response was found to be weaker but faster than the primary response, with a peak reached on day 5 rather than on day 15. Because the study included only two donors, the extent to which the findings can be generalized is limited.

Only a few counts were recorded for this clonotype. The specificity of this receptor is unknown. It has no much larger one-base neighbor in the sample; base qualities were not kept. What the treatment or condition label conveys for this sample: live attenuated yellow fever vaccine strain. At each blood-draw timepoint, two biological replicates of bulk PBMCs were collected. PBMCs were isolated from peripheral blood using a standard Ficoll-Paque protocol. TriZol was used to extract RNA from bulk PBMCs, from CD4 and CD8 fractions, and from dextramer-positive and dextramer-negative fractions. A distance of 15 bases separates the germline ends of V and J, which lose 0 bases and 7 bases respectively. The CDR3 contains 15 residues, cysteine and phenylalanine counted. Kept here is only the CDR3 DNA, which spans 45 bases and is read in frame from base 1. The sample was run on an Illumina NovaSeq 6000. TCR cDNA was synthesized by 5'RACE template switching, which introduced a universal primer site and unique molecular identifiers. cDNA synthesis was primed from both the TCR alpha and TCR beta constant segments. Libraries were amplified in two PCR steps, with sample barcodes and sequencing adapters added in the second step. Libraries were sequenced on Illumina HiSeq 2500 (2x100 bp) or NovaSeq (2x150 bp). The published analysis was carried out like this. Reads were demultiplexed and collapsed into UMI consensus sequences with MIGEC, and V(D)J alignment was performed with MiXCR. Clonotypes responding to the vaccine were identified with edgeR on replicate PBMC samples, with the criteria of FDR below 0.01 and a log2 fold change above 5 up to day 15. Bulk clonotypes were assigned CD4 or CD8 identity according to which sequenced CD4 or CD8 repertoire held them at higher abundance. TCRdb trimmed the raw reads at Q25, called clones with MiXCR and kept productive beta chains. A single entry per CDR3 protein holds the most common genes and DNA from its merged rows. The V and J calls were determined by TCRdb, not by the authors. This sample holds a few hundred thousand distinct CDR3 sequences; approximately 4.3% were observed only once. In total, the top ten clones hold approximately 20% of the sample.

The chain is made from TRBV12-3 or TRBV12-4 and TRBJ1-2; TRBD1 might be the D gene, on 6 matching bases. Sequenced here: PBMCs, sampled 15 days after the yellow fever booster vaccination. The source of this sequence is a man aged 18-30 years who received the YFV17D yellow fever vaccine. The CDR3 sequence is CASSLAPPGVPGYTF. The DNA sequence is TGTGCCAGCAGTTTAGCGCCTCCAGGGGTTCCTGGCTACACCTTC.